The rows below give T cell receptor beta chains drawn from one sample of a study of blood T cell repertoires in COVID-19. Some clones are missing from TCRdb's copy, which holds only in-frame ones; the method was immunoSEQ multiplex PCR. The sample records some 270,000 clones, approximately 89% being singletons. The specimen was peripheral blood. These receptors all come from a woman aged 55-69 years who had recovered from COVID-19. Each CDR3 is given with its conserved first and last residue. The D gene is left open where the match is weak. The listing skips clone size in some rows; elsewhere it reads once, few, many or a size class.

-	TRBV6-4	TRBJ2-7	-	TGTGCCAGCAGTGACCCCGCGGAAGAAGGACATCCCGGTCGAGACTACGAGCAGTACTTC	CASSDPAEEGHPGRDYEQYF
-	TRBV5-1	TRBJ2-3	-	TGCGCCAGCAGCTTGGCTGTCGCAGGGGCCACAGATACGCAGTATTTT	CASSLAVAGATDTQYF
-	TRBV28	TRBJ1-6	-	TGTGCCAGCAGTTCTCCGGGGAGGTCCTATAATTCACCCCTCCACTTT	CASSSPGRSYNSPLHF
TRBD1	TRBV6-6	TRBJ2-2	once	TGTGCCAGCAACCCGGACAGGGTATCAACCGGGGAGCTGTTTTTT	CASNPDRVSTGELFF
-	TRBV28	TRBJ2-3	-	TGTGCCAGCACCAAAGGGGGTAGCACAGATACGCAGTATTTT	CASTKGGSTDTQYF
TRBD1	TRBV5-1	TRBJ1-2	-	TGCGCCAGCAGCTTGAACCCGGGACAGGCAGATGGCTACACCTTC	CASSLNPGQADGYTF
-	TRBV7-8	TRBJ1-3	-	TGTGCCAGCAGCTCCTACTCCTACTCTGGAAACACCATATATTTT	CASSSYSYSGNTIYF
TRBD1	TRBV29-1	TRBJ2-7	-	TGCAGCGTTGTTCGGGACAGTTATGACGAGCAGTACTTC	CSVVRDSYDEQYF
-	TRBV6-1	TRBJ1-5	-	TGTGCCAGCAGTGACGGGGGACCTCAGCCCCAGCATTTT	CASSDGGPQPQHF
TRBD2	TRBV14	TRBJ2-1	-	TGTGCCAGCGGACCGCTGGGACTAGGGAAGAACAATGAGCAGTTCTTC	CASGPLGLGKNNEQFF
-	TRBV2	TRBJ2-7	-	TGTGCCAGCAGTGTATTGCAGACCTACGAGCAGTACTTC	CASSVLQTYEQYF
-	TRBV29-1	TRBJ1-1	-	TGCAGCGTTGGCGGGGCTCCCCTCGGGAACACTGAAGCTTTCTTT	CSVGGAPLGNTEAFF
TRBD1	TRBV19	TRBJ2-7	-	TGTGCCAGTACTAAGGGACAGGGAGGAGGCGAGCAGTACTTC	CASTKGQGGGEQYF
-	TRBV3-1/TRBV3-2	TRBJ1-2	-	TGTGCCAGCAGCCACCCGACACTAGCTAACTATGGCTACACCTTC	CASSHPTLANYGYTF
-	TRBV5-1	TRBJ2-7	-	TGCGCCAGCAGCCCTGGGGAGAGGGCCTCCTACGAGCAGTACTTC	CASSPGERASYEQYF
TRBD2	TRBV9	TRBJ2-1	-	TGTGCCAGCAGCGCTAGCGGGGGGTCTTCCTACAATGAGCAGTTCTTC	CASSASGGSSYNEQFF
-	TRBV5-1	TRBJ2-1	-	TGCGCCAGCATCCGGGATGGGGTGGGCAATGAGCAGTTCTTC	CASIRDGVGNEQFF
TRBD1	TRBV5-1	TRBJ1-3	-	TGCGCCAGCAGCCAGGGACAGGGAAGAAACACCATATATTTT	CASSQGQGRNTIYF
-	TRBV28	TRBJ1-5	-	TGTGCCAGCGGGTGGGCAGGGCCGCAGCCCCAGCATTTT	CASGWAGPQPQHF
TRBD1	TRBV5-4	TRBJ2-5	-	TGTGCCAGCAGCTTGACAGGGGAAGGGAAAGAGACCCAGTACTTC	CASSLTGEGKETQYF
-	TRBV27	TRBJ1-2	-	TGTGCCAGCAGCTCCCAGGGGTATGGCTACACCTTC	CASSSQGYGYTF
TRBD1	TRBV11-2	TRBJ1-1	-	TGTGCCAGCAGCGGGACCGGGACAGGGGTTCGGGTGAGGAACACTGAAGCTTTCTTT	CASSGTGTGVRVRNTEAFF
TRBD1	TRBV28	TRBJ1-4	-	TGTGCCAGCAGTGTGACAGGGGCAACTAATGAAAAACTGTTTTTT	CASSVTGATNEKLFF
TRBD1	TRBV19	TRBJ2-5	-	TGTGCCAGTAGTAGGGCGGACAGGGGATTGCAAGAGACCCAGTACTTC	CASSRADRGLQETQYF
-	TRBV10-3	TRBJ2-1	-	TGTGCTTTCAAGGGGCAATCCAATGAGCAGTTCTTC	CAFKGQSNEQFF
-	TRBV19	TRBJ2-7	-	TGTGCCAGTAGTAACTCCCAGGGGGGAATCTACGAGCAGTACTTC	CASSNSQGGIYEQYF
TRBD2	TRBV5-6	TRBJ2-5	-	TGTGCCAGCAGCTTCAGGACTAGCGGCCAAGAGACCCAGTACTTC	CASSFRTSGQETQYF
TRBD1	TRBV14	TRBJ1-4	once	TGTGCCAGCAGCCTCGGACAGGGGGATGAAAAACTGTTTTTT	CASSLGQGDEKLFF
TRBD2	TRBV25-1	TRBJ2-5	-	TGTGCCAGCAGTGAATACGGGCGGCGGGGGGAAGAGACCCAGTACTTC	CASSEYGRRGEETQYF
-	TRBV11-2	TRBJ2-5	-	TGTGCCAGCAGCTTACGGGGGTCAGGGCAAGAGACCCAGTACTTC	CASSLRGSGQETQYF
-	TRBV28	TRBJ1-1	-	TGTGCCAGCTTATGGGGGGGACGAGACACTGAAGCTTTCTTT	CASLWGGRDTEAFF
-	TRBV18	TRBJ1-6	-	TGTGCCAGCTCACCAGCGGGGGATGACTCACCCCTCCACTTT	CASSPAGDDSPLHF
TRBD1	TRBV10-3	TRBJ2-7	-	TGTGCCATCAGTGTGGGGACAGGGGGCGCGGAGCAGTACTTC	CAISVGTGGAEQYF
-	TRBV5-1	TRBJ2-2	-	TGCGCCAGCAGATTCGGGACGAACACCGGGGAGCTGTTTTTT	CASRFGTNTGELFF
TRBD1	TRBV6-5	TRBJ1-6	-	TGTGCCAGCAGTTATTGGGACAGTACAAATTCACCCCTCCACTTT	CASSYWDSTNSPLHF
-	TRBV5-1	TRBJ2-7	-	TGCGCCAGCAGCTCTCTGAGCTCCTACGAGCAGTACTTC	CASSSLSSYEQYF
-	TRBV2	TRBJ2-2	once	TGTGCCAGCAGTGAAGGGCACCCCGCGAACACCGGGGAGCTGTTTTTT	CASSEGHPANTGELFF
TRBD1	TRBV5-1	TRBJ2-7	-	TGCGCCAGCAGCGTAACCGGGACAGGACCCTACGAGCAGTACTTC	CASSVTGTGPYEQYF
-	TRBV7-3	TRBJ2-5	-	TGTGCCAGCAGTCCCGGGGGGCCCCCGGAGACCCAGTACTTC	CASSPGGPPETQYF
TRBD1	TRBV7-2	TRBJ2-2	-	TGTGCCAGCAGCTCAAAAAGGGACAGGGCCACCGGGGAGCTGTTTTTT	CASSSKRDRATGELFF
-	TRBV9	TRBJ1-1	-	TGTGCCAGCAGCACCACAGGGCGCACTGAAGCTTTCTTT	CASSTTGRTEAFF
-	TRBV4-3	TRBJ1-1	-	TGCGCCAGCAGCCAAGATTATCGACAGATGAACACTGAAGCTTTCTTT	CASSQDYRQMNTEAFF
-	TRBV6-1	TRBJ2-3	-	TGTGCCAGCAGTGCCTATCGCGGGACCCCACCTTATACGCAGTATTTT	CASSAYRGTPPYTQYF
-	TRBV12-3/TRBV12-4	TRBJ1-2	few	TGTGCCAGCAGCCACAGGGACCGCTATGGCTACACCTTC	CASSHRDRYGYTF
-	TRBV4-2	TRBJ1-6	-	TGTGCCAGCAGCCAGAGGACACAGGATTCACCCCTCCACTTT	CASSQRTQDSPLHF
-	TRBV11-2	TRBJ2-5	-	TGTGCCAGCAGCTTAGTTGCGGCTAGAGAGACCCAGTACTTC	CASSLVAARETQYF
-	TRBV6-5	TRBJ2-1	once	TGTGCCAGCACCCGGGGAGGATTGCAGTTCTTC	CASTRGGLQFF
-	TRBV7-3	TRBJ2-1	-	TGTGCCAGCAGCCCCATCACCCTAGCTGGTGAGCAGTTCTTC	CASSPITLAGEQFF